This T cell receptor beta chain was sequenced in a study of identical twins. Study observations and caveats: There was more out-of-frame TCR alpha sharing in monozygotic twins than models estimated. Memory repertoires showed no such pattern, whereas abundant cord blood beta clonotypes carried fewer insertions.

Unique molecular identifiers were present on the cDNA, which also gained a universal primer site by template switching. A single record per CDR3 protein comes from TCRdb applying MiXCR to the 5' RACE reads. Found here are some 1,700,000 distinct CDR3 sequences, under 35% of them singletons; the top ten hold approximately 0.29%. Worth noting for this clonotype: Its antigen is unknown.

The receptor's source is a newborn girl in good health. Sequencing was performed on cord blood.

This CDR3 reads CATSSKRRTSGYNEQFF. The CDR3, as DNA: TGTGCCACCAGCAGCAAAAGGAGGACTAGCGGTTACAATGAGCAGTTCTTC. This chain links TRBV15 with TRBJ2-1, with 10 bases identical to TRBD2. The CDR3 is 17 amino acids. V gave up 3 bases and J gave up 4 bases; unmatched junction bases: 9. Germline CDR1 is LNHNV and CDR2 is YYDKDF (reference sequence).